This passage covers 24 T cell receptor beta chains from one sample sequenced in a study of T-cell reconstitution after alpha-beta-depleted transplantation in children. Unique molecular identifiers were incorporated into the prepared TCRbeta library. TCRdb passed the PCR reads through MiXCR, listing each CDR3 protein once. The table records about 980,000 distinct CDR3 sequences, under 30% of them present only once. The sample in question was PBMCs, mostly from graft donor cells, obtained 360 days after TCRalphabeta/CD19-depleted stem cell transplant. The receptors were sampled from a boy under two years old who had a stem cell transplant for SCID, so the T cells may come from the graft donor.

The chain carries TRBV12-3 or TRBV12-4 and TRBJ1-5; D uncertain. Deletions cut 3 bases from V and 10 bases from J, with 16 bases between. The CDR3 is 14 residues long. The CDR3 is CASSFDNTISPQHF. The CDR3 DNA reads TGTGCCAGCAGTTTCGACAATACGATCAGCCCCCAGCATTTT.

There are many counts of this clonotype. The rearrangement uses TRBV12-3 or TRBV12-4 and TRBJ1-1, with 7 bases lining up with TRBD1. The CDR3 runs 12 residues. Trimming at V came to 6 bases and at J to 4 bases, leaving 2 bases not matched to a gene. In DNA form, the CDR3 reads TGTGCCAGCAGCCCAGGGGGCACTGAAGCTTTCTTT. Protein sequence: CASSPGGTEAFF.

In this sample, this clonotype turned up a few times. The gene calls are TRBV5-5 and TRBJ1-1, with 9 bases matching TRBD1. This CDR3 comprises 18 residues. Germline-derived CDR1 and CDR2 are SGHKS and YYEKEE (reference sequence). J was trimmed by 0 bases and V by 2 bases; bases with no gene match: 11. The CDR3 here is CASSLKAGTGYMNTEAFF. In nucleotides, the CDR3 is TGTGCCAGCAGCTTAAAGGCCGGGACAGGGTATATGAACACTGAAGCTTTCTTT.

A few counts support this clonotype. The genes are TRBV5-1 and TRBJ1-2; D gene uncertain. V was clipped by 2 bases and J by 2 bases, with 10 bases between them. CDR3 length equals 14 residues. Germline V gene data show CDR1 as SGHRS and CDR2 as YFSETQ. The CDR3 here is CASSLGGMNYGYTF. The CDR3 nucleotides read TGCGCCAGCAGCTTAGGCGGGATGAACTATGGCTACACCTTC.

This clonotype turned up a few times. The chain joins TRBV28 to TRBJ1-5, with D possibly TRBD1 on 6 matching bases. Germline CDR1 reads MDHEN; CDR2 reads SYDVKM. The ends were cut back, 7 bases at V and 3 bases at J, with 10 bases in the middle. The CDR3 length is 13 residues. In DNA, the CDR3 is TGTGCCAGCACCGGACAGTTCAATCAGCCCCAGCATTTT. Amino acid sequence: CASTGQFNQPQHF.

In its sample, this clonotype was seen a few times. The V and J genes are TRBV20-1 and TRBJ2-7; tentatively, D is TRBD2 (5 bases). The CDR3 has 14 amino acids. The V gene lost 0 bases and the J gene lost 3 bases, with 12 bases spanning the gap. Germline loops: CDR1 DFQATT, CDR2 SNEGSKA (reference sequence). CDR3 in amino acids: CSARDPRRNYEQYF. The CDR3 DNA reads as TGCAGTGCTAGAGATCCACGGAGGAACTACGAGCAGTACTTC.

This clonotype was counted only a few times. The J gene is TRBJ2-6, the V gene TRBV20-1, with D tentatively TRBD1 (5 bases). The CDR3 runs to 16 residues. Trimming took off 5 bases at V and 0 bases at J, with 14 bases between the two ends. The germline V gene encodes CDR1 DFQATT and CDR2 SNEGSKA (reference sequence). The CDR3 spells CSAQTVRSSGANVLTF. DNA of the CDR3: TGCAGTGCTCAGACAGTACGGAGCTCTGGGGCCAACGTCCTGACTTTC.

This clonotype was seen only a few times. The chain has TRBV4-1 and TRBJ1-2; the D gene is possibly TRBD1 (5 bases). V lost 0 bases to trimming and J lost 6 bases, with 11 bases between them. In germline, CDR1 is MGHRA, CDR2 YSYEKL. CDR3 length: 14 residues. The CDR3 spells CASSQDGGTDGYTF. In DNA form, the CDR3 reads TGCGCCAGCAGCCAAGATGGAGGGACGGATGGCTACACCTTC.

The chain uses TRBV7-9 and TRBJ2-7, with a possible D match to TRBD1 (6 bases). CDR1 is SEHNR, CDR2 FQNEAQ, per germline (reference sequence). With 2 bases removed from V and 3 bases from J, the gap between germline ends came to 20 bases. CDR3 size: 17 residues. The CDR3 loop reads CASSLHDIRDTFYEQYF. The CDR3 DNA follows: TGTGCCAGCAGCTTACACGATATCCGGGACACCTTCTACGAGCAGTACTTC.

The chain joins TRBV24-1 to TRBJ2-1, with TRBD1 as a possible D gene (6 bases). The CDR3 consists of 16 residues. Germline CDR1 is KGHDR and CDR2 is SFDVKD. V was trimmed by 4 bases and J by 6 bases, leaving 18 bases between them. CDR3 region: CATSDQGTRGGNEQFF. For the CDR3, the DNA is TGTGCCACCAGTGACCAGGGGACCCGAGGGGGCAATGAGCAGTTCTTC.

This chain joins TRBV3-1 and TRBJ1-1, with TRBD1 matching over 9 bases. V lost 2 bases to trimming and J lost 5 bases; unmatched junction nucleotides: 9. Looked up from germline, CDR1 is LGHDT and CDR2 is YNNKEL (reference sequence). The CDR3 runs 16 residues. The CDR3 here is CASSQWDRDTRTEAFF. As DNA, the CDR3 is TGTGCCAGCAGCCAATGGGACAGGGATACCAGGACTGAAGCTTTCTTT. The entire variable domain, with the rest obtained from reference TRBV3-1 and TRBJ1-1, is as follows: DTAVSQTPKYLVTQMGNDKSIKCEQNLGHDTMYWYKQDSKKFLKIMFSYNNKELIINETVPNRFSPKSPDKAHLNLHINSLELGDSAVYFCASSQWDRDTRTEAFFGQGTRLTVV.

This clonotype was seen a few times. The J gene is TRBJ1-3, the V gene TRBV10-3; D is unclear. V was cut by 6 bases and J by 0 bases, with 12 bases left in between. CDR3 length: 15 amino acids. Germline V lookup: CDR1 ENHRY, CDR2 SYGVKD. The CDR3 DNA reads TGTGCCATCAGGGTGGGCCCTAGCTCTGGAAACACCATATATTTT. Translated: CAIRVGPSSGNTIYF.

This clonotype was seen a handful of times. The chain couples TRBV15 to TRBJ1-5, with 8 bases that match TRBD1. The CDR3 sequence is 17 residues long. Trimming took 0 bases from V and 0 from J; bases not matched to a gene: 4. CDR1 LNHNV and CDR2 YYDKDF come from the germline V gene (reference sequence). The DNA for the CDR3 is TGTGCCACCAGCAGAGATCAGACAGGGGTTAGCAATCAGCCCCAGCATTTT. It specifies CATSRDQTGVSNQPQHF.

The rearrangement uses TRBV10-2 and TRBJ2-3; 8 positions agree with TRBD2. Germline loops: CDR1 WSHSY, CDR2 SAAADI. V was pared by 6 bases and J by 3 bases, with 5 bases of the junction left unmatched. The CDR3 has 14 amino acids. Here the CDR3 reads CASRAGGETDTQYF. CDR3 sequence (DNA): TGCGCCAGCAGGGCGGGGGGAGAGACAGATACGCAGTATTTT.

This clonotype was counted between two and nine times. V gene TRBV28 combines with J gene TRBJ1-1; D possibly corresponds to TRBD1 (6 bases). The V gene's germline CDR1 is MDHEN and CDR2 SYDVKM. Trimming removed 2 bases from V and 2 bases from J, with 9 bases in between. CDR3 length equals 14 residues. The CDR3, as DNA: TGTGCCAGCAGTTTAGAGGACAGTAACACTGAAGCTTTCTTT. This translates into CASSLEDSNTEAFF. The full variable domain, completed using reference TRBV28 and TRBJ1-1, is DVKVTQSSRYLVKRTGEKVFLECVQDMDHENMFWYRQDPGLGLRLIYFSYDVKMKEKGDIPEGYSVSREKKERFSLILESASTNQTSMYLCASSLEDSNTEAFFGQGTRLTVV.

This clonotype has ten or more counts. V gene TRBV7-9 combines with J gene TRBJ2-6; tentatively, D is TRBD1 (6 bases). CDR1 and CDR2 (germline): SEHNR, FQNEAQ (reference sequence). The ends were cut back, 2 bases at V and 2 bases at J, with 10 bases in the middle. The CDR3 is made up of 16 amino acids. The CDR3 spells CASSLMGATGANVLTF. The CDR3 DNA reads as TGTGCCAGCAGCTTAATGGGGGCGACTGGGGCCAACGTCCTGACTTTC.

This clonotype was detected only a few times. Here the CDR3 reads CASSQMSTSGGRVFF. In nucleotides, the CDR3 is TGCGCCAGCAGCCAGATGAGCACTAGCGGGGGTCGGGTGTTCTTC. The J gene is TRBJ2-1, the V gene TRBV4-1, with 11 bases that match TRBD2. The CDR3 contains 15 residues. The V segment lost 3 bases and the J segment 15 bases; nucleotides outside the gene matches: 13. CDR1 MGHRA and CDR2 YSYEKL come from the germline V gene.

The chain recombines TRBV7-8 with TRBJ2-7; D may be TRBD1 (6 bases). The V gene lost 2 bases and the J gene lost 5 bases, with 10 bases spanning the gap. This CDR3 comprises 13 residues. Germline CDR1 is SGHVS and CDR2 is FQNEAQ. The CDR3 region is CASSLNPGDEQYF. The CDR3 DNA reads TGTGCCAGCAGCTTAAACCCAGGGGACGAGCAGTACTTC.

This chain uses TRBV20-1 with TRBJ2-7, with D hard to call. Germline CDR1 and CDR2: DFQATT and SNEGSKA (reference sequence). The CDR3 spans 11 residues. V was cut by 3 bases and J by 5 bases, with 8 bases left in between. This chain's CDR3 is CSARSLDEQYF. In nucleotides, the CDR3 is TGCAGTGCTAGGTCTCTCGACGAGCAGTACTTC.

The rearrangement uses TRBV28 and TRBJ2-7; a possible D gene is TRBD2 (5 bases). The CDR3 has 14 amino acids. V dropped 3 bases and J dropped 3 bases, with 12 bases sitting between them. The V gene's germline CDR1 is MDHEN and CDR2 SYDVKM. The CDR3, as DNA: TGTGCCAGCAGTTTGCTGGACTCTTTCTACGAGCAGTACTTC. It yields the protein CASSLLDSFYEQYF.

The chain joins TRBV21-1 to TRBJ2-7. TRBV21-1 is noted as a pseudogene. The CDR3 loop spans 14 amino acids. The CDR3 DNA reads as TGTGCCAGCAGCAAAGCGCGCAGGCTTTACGAGCAGTACTTC. Its translation: CASSKARRLYEQYF.

Notes on this clonotype: As the CDR3 is not closed by the conserved phenylalanine or tryptophan, this likely results from a read error. This chain uses TRBV10-3 with TRBJ2-2, with TRBD2 matching 8 bases. The length of the CDR3 is 18 residues. The trim removed 2 bases at V and 8 bases at J, leaving 16 bases unmatched. The germline gives CDR1 ENHRY, CDR2 SYGVKD. The CDR3 DNA reads TGTGCCATCAGTGAGAGTCCCCGCCCTTCTAGCGGGCGTGGGGAGCTGTTTTTA. Translation: CAISESPRPSSGRGELFL.

V is TRBV7-8 and J is TRBJ2-7, with TRBD1 identical over 10 bases. The CDR3 is 17 amino acids. In germline, CDR1 is SGHVS, CDR2 FQNEAQ. The junction had 16 bases not matched to a gene; V was cut back by 5 bases and J by 6 bases. The CDR3 loop is CASSHEITRDRGGEQYF. In nucleotides, the CDR3 is TGTGCCAGCAGCCATGAGATCACCAGGGACAGGGGAGGCGAGCAGTACTTC.

This rearrangement joins TRBV12-3 or TRBV12-4 to TRBJ1-3; D is ambiguous. CDR3 length: 15 amino acids. V dropped 2 bases and J dropped 1 base, with 9 bases sitting between them. CDR3 amino acids: CASSLFALSGNTIYF. The CDR3, as DNA: TGTGCCAGCAGTTTATTTGCCCTTTCTGGAAACACCATATATTTT.